This T cell receptor (beta chain) was identified in a study of T cells in Graves' hyperthyroidism and ophthalmopathy. Fresh peripheral blood, approximately 9.6 ml, yielded the PBMCs. Deletions cut 0 bases from V and 1 base from J, with 6 bases between. The CDR3 covers 14 residues. The source material, RNA transcripts, was used to amplify TCR beta CDR3 regions. HTBI primers were the set used in a first-round RT-PCR of the TCR CDR3. TCRdb re-called the multiplex PCR reads with MiXCR, one entry per CDR3 protein. This sample carries roughly 420,000 distinct CDR3 sequences, about a sixth of them seen once, and the ten largest clones take approximately 8%. Study-level results: Researchers found most expanded thyroid clonotypes above 0.001 in blood as well. Stable hyperthyroidism was separated from ophthalmopathy by a model based on 13 V-J features. Model-based prediction identified ophthalmopathy a median around 6.5 months prior to its onset.

This clonotype came up many times. Its specificity is unknown. The sequence derives from a young woman with Graves' hyperthyroidism. This chain links TRBV12-3 or TRBV12-4 with TRBJ1-1, with D perhaps matching TRBD1 (5 bases). Sequencing was performed on blood. This chain's CDR3 is CASSLAGRNTEAFF. The CDR3 region has the DNA TGTGCCAGCAGTTTAGCGGGACGGAACACTGAAGCTTTCTTT.